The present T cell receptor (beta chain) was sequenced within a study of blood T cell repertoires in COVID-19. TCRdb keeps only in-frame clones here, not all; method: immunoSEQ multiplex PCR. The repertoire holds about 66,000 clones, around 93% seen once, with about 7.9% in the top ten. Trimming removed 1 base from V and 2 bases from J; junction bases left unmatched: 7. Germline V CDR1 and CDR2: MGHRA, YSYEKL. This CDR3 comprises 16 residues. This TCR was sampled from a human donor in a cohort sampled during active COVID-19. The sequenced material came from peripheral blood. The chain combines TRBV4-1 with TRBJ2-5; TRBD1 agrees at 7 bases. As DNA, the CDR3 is TGCGCCAGCAGCCAAGGGACACAGGGGCCTCAAGAGACCCAGTACTTC. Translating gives CASSQGTQGPQETQYF.